A single sample is the source of the 22 T cell receptor beta chains below, sequenced in a study of shared clonotypes between healthy human individuals. Assay: immunoSEQ multiplex PCR; the TCRdb copy retains only in-frame clones and omits some. The table has more than 2 million clones, almost 96% seen once. The sample consisted of naive CD4+ T cells sorted from blood. Subset in this sample: CD45RA+ positively selected. The receptors shown here come from a man younger than 30 in good health.

J is TRBJ2-5 and V is TRBV18; 7 bases are shared with TRBD2. CDR1 KGHSH and CDR2 LQKENI come from the germline V gene. The V and J ends lost 1 base and 3 bases, in that order; junction bases with no gene match: 8. The CDR3 has 16 residues. DNA of the CDR3: TGTGCCAGCTCACCACTCGGTACGGGAGGAGAAGAGACCCAGTACTTC. Translated, it gives CASSPLGTGGEETQYF. Looking up the rest from reference TRBV18 and TRBJ2-5 gives the full variable domain: NAGVMQNPRHLVRRRGQEARLRCSPMKGHSHVYWYRQLPEEGLKFMVYLQKENIIDESGMPKERFSAEFPKEGPSILRIQQVVRGDSAAYFCASSPLGTGGEETQYFGPGTRLLVL.

The chain uses TRBV5-1 and TRBJ2-7; D is perhaps TRBD1 (6 bases). The CDR3 consists of 17 residues. Trimming shortened V by 0 bases and J by 0 bases, and 16 bases separated the two germline ends. CDR1 SGHRS and CDR2 YFSETQ come from the germline V gene. CDR3 amino acids: CASSLAYFQGSSYEQYF. CDR3 nucleotides: TGCGCCAGCAGCTTGGCCTATTTCCAGGGGAGCTCCTACGAGCAGTACTTC. Using reference TRBV5-1 and TRBJ2-7 for the parts outside the CDR3, the full variable domain is KAGVTQTPRYLIKTRGQQVTLSCSPISGHRSVSWYQQTPGQGLQFLFEYFSETQRNKGNFPGRFSGRQFSNSRSEMNVSTLELGDSALYLCASSLAYFQGSSYEQYFGPGTRLTVT.

Concerning this clone itself: Other DNA sequences in the same sample also yield this CDR3. This chain connects TRBV25-1 to TRBJ1-2; no clear D gene. The CDR3 is made up of 12 amino acids. Germline V CDR1 and CDR2: MGHDK, SYGVNS. V shed 5 bases and J shed 4 bases, with 8 bases lying between them. The DNA of the CDR3 is TGTGCCAGCAGTTTCGGGGTCTATGGCTACACCTTC. This codes for CASSFGVYGYTF.

This sequence joins TRBV6-1 and TRBJ2-3, with a tentative D call TRBD2 (6 bases). Germline CDR1 reads MNHNS; CDR2 reads SASEGT. The CDR3 has 15 residues. The V gene lost 5 bases and the J gene lost 1 base, with 13 bases spanning the gap. The CDR3 sequence: CASSSREPGTDTQYF. CDR3 sequence (DNA): TGTGCCAGCAGTAGTCGGGAGCCGGGCACAGATACGCAGTATTTT.

Worth noting for this clone: Other DNA sequences from this sample encode an identical CDR3 as well. The V gene is TRBV5-1, the J gene TRBJ1-2, with D possibly being TRBD1 (5 bases). CDR3 length equals 14 residues. Germline V gene data show CDR1 as SGHRS and CDR2 as YFSETQ. Trimming took off 0 bases at V and 0 bases at J, with 6 bases between the two ends. The CDR3 region has the DNA TGCGCCAGCAGCTTGGAGACAGCTAACTATGGCTACACCTTC. Translation: CASSLETANYGYTF.

This chain connects TRBV9 to TRBJ1-4; D not certain. In germline, CDR1 is SGDLS, CDR2 YYNGEE. Trimming shortened V by 3 bases and J by 8 bases, and 20 bases separated the two germline ends. The CDR3 has 16 residues. The DNA of the CDR3 is TGTGCCAGCAGCGCCCACCGGCAGGTACCGGGGGAAAAACTGTTTTTT. Amino acids: CASSAHRQVPGEKLFF.

The CDR3 reads CASSPQTGQLYTF. CDR3 coding DNA: TGTGCCAGCAGTCCCCAGACCGGACAGCTCTACACCTTC. The J gene is TRBJ1-2, the V gene TRBV2, with D tentatively TRBD1 (6 bases). CDR3 length equals 13 residues. CDR1 SNHLY and CDR2 FYNNEI come from the germline V gene. V shed 5 bases and J shed 10 bases, with 17 bases lying between them.

CDR3 sequence: CASGLAESHYGYTF. The CDR3 bases are TGTGCCAGCGGTTTGGCAGAGAGCCACTATGGCTACACCTTC. V is TRBV6-1 and J is TRBJ1-2; D is unclear. From germline, CDR1 is MNHNS and CDR2 SASEGT. This CDR3 spans 14 amino acids. Trimming pared 8 bases from V and 3 bases from J, leaving 16 bases between.

This clone was observed a single time. The chain combines TRBV2 with TRBJ2-5; D not resolved. The CDR3 runs 11 residues. Germline V gene lookup returns CDR1 SNHLY and CDR2 FYNNEI. The V end lost 9 bases, the J end lost 1 base, and 6 bases lay between the germline ends. In DNA form, the CDR3 reads TGTGCCAGTCGGATCCAAGAGACCCAGTACTTC. Amino acid sequence: CASRIQETQYF. Filled out from reference TRBV2 and TRBJ2-5, the complete variable domain reads EPEVTQTPSHQVTQMGQEVILRCVPISNHLYFYWYRQILGQKVEFLVSFYNNEISEKSEIFDDQFSVERPDGSNFTLKIRSTKLEDSAMYFCASRIQETQYFGPGTRLLVL.

V usage is TRBV19 and J usage is TRBJ1-6, with a tentative D call TRBD1 (6 bases). V was shortened by 5 bases and J by 6 bases, with 11 bases between the two germline ends. The length of the CDR3 is 14 residues. Per the germline V gene, CDR1 is LNHDA and CDR2 is SQIVND (reference sequence). As DNA, the CDR3 is TGTGCCAGTAGTTACAGGGAGGGTAATTCACCCCTCCACTTT. It specifies CASSYREGNSPLHF.

The V call is TRBV10-3, the J call TRBJ2-3; D unclear. The CDR3 is made up of 12 amino acids. From germline, CDR1 is ENHRY and CDR2 SYGVKD. Trimming shortened V by 2 bases and J by 5 bases, and 5 bases separated the two germline ends. The CDR3, as DNA: TGTGCCATCAGTGAGCAGAGAGATACGCAGTATTTT. Translating it yields CAISEQRDTQYF.

The chain recombines TRBV7-2 with TRBJ2-7; 10 bases are a match to TRBD1. CDR1 SGHTA and CDR2 FQGNSA come from the germline V gene. This CDR3 has 15 residues. V lost 1 base and J lost 8; bases outside the gene matches: 8. This CDR3 is CASSLGAPGQGKQYF. The DNA for the CDR3 is TGTGCCAGCAGCTTAGGGGCCCCGGGACAGGGGAAGCAGTACTTC.

Worth noting for this clone: One end of the junction is discordant with germline, which a read error may explain. The chain is built from TRBV4-3 and TRBJ2-3, with a possible D match to TRBD2 (5 bases). CDR3 length equals 14 residues. CDR1 is LGHNA, CDR2 YSLEER, per germline. This CDR3 is CASSQENPLGLIVF. The CDR3 nucleotides are TGCGCCAGCAGCCAAGAAAACCCTTTAGGACTCATTGTTTTT.

The chain recombines TRBV9 with TRBJ2-5, with TRBD1 matching 12 bases. CDR3 size: 15 residues. CDR1 and CDR2 from the germline V gene are SGDLS and YYNGEE. Trimming at V came to 4 bases and at J to 5 bases, leaving 6 bases not matched to a gene. CDR3 loop: CASSFRDRGRETQYF. The CDR3 region has the DNA TGTGCCAGCAGCTTCCGGGACAGGGGGCGGGAGACCCAGTACTTC.

This chain uses TRBV6-1 with TRBJ1-3; 8 bases line up with TRBD1. CDR1 is MNHNS, CDR2 SASEGT, per germline. Trimming at V came to 7 bases and at J to 2 bases, leaving 4 bases not matched to a gene. This CDR3 has 14 amino acids. The CDR3 spells CASTLGQAGNTIYF. CDR3 nucleotides: TGTGCCAGCACCTTGGGACAGGCTGGAAACACCATATATTTT.

V usage is TRBV7-2 and J usage is TRBJ2-3; the D is unclear. The V gene's germline CDR1 is SGHTA and CDR2 FQGNSA. With 0 bases removed from V and 4 bases from J, the gap between germline ends came to 8 bases. This CDR3 spans 14 amino acids. The CDR3 reads CASSLAQAPDTQYF. The CDR3 coding sequence is TGTGCCAGCAGCTTAGCCCAGGCGCCAGATACGCAGTATTTT.

The chain is built from TRBV7-9 and TRBJ1-2; TRBD1 matches 7 bases. The ends lost 3 bases at V and 5 bases at J; junction bases unmatched: 6. The CDR3 is 14 amino acids. Looked up from germline, CDR1 is SEHNR and CDR2 is FQNEAQ (reference sequence). The CDR3 reads CASSFNDRAYGYTF. The CDR3 region has the DNA TGTGCCAGCAGCTTTAACGACAGGGCATATGGCTACACCTTC.

The gene calls are TRBV11-2 and TRBJ2-5; D tentatively reads TRBD1 or TRBD2 (6 bases each). The germline V gene has CDR1 SGHAT and CDR2 FQNNGV. CDR3 length: 17 residues. The V gene lost 2 bases and the J gene lost 2 bases, with 18 bases spanning the gap. The CDR3 DNA sequence: TGTGCCAGCAGCTTAAATGGGCGTCGGGGGCGGCAAGAGACCCAGTACTTC. Its protein is CASSLNGRRGRQETQYF.

Remarks on this clone: Other DNA sequences in the same sample also yield this CDR3. The V call is TRBV7-9, the J call TRBJ1-5; TRBD1 agrees at 7 bases. This CDR3 is 15 amino acids long. The J segment lost 0 bases and the V segment lost 6 bases, leaving 5 bases of the junction unmatched. The germline V gene has CDR1 SEHNR and CDR2 FQNEAQ (reference sequence). Here the CDR3 reads CASSSQGGSNQPQHF. In DNA, the CDR3 is TGTGCCAGCAGTTCCCAGGGGGGTAGCAATCAGCCCCAGCATTTT.

The chain links TRBV11-2 to TRBJ2-1; a weak D match, TRBD2 (6 bases). The germline V gene encodes CDR1 SGHAT and CDR2 FQNNGV. The CDR3 is 16 amino acids. V dropped 4 bases and J dropped 0 bases, with 13 bases sitting between them. CDR3 residues: CASSSAGTGSYNEQFF. DNA for the CDR3: TGTGCCAGCAGCTCCGCCGGGACTGGCTCCTACAATGAGCAGTTCTTC.

V is TRBV9 and J is TRBJ2-7, with D possibly matching TRBD2 (6 bases). The CDR3 has 15 residues. The V gene lost 1 base and the J gene lost 5 bases, with 16 bases spanning the gap. Germline V gene lookup returns CDR1 SGDLS and CDR2 YYNGEE. The CDR3 loop reads CASSVSLAGIDEQYF. CDR3 in DNA: TGTGCCAGCAGCGTATCCCTCGCGGGAATCGACGAGCAGTACTTC.

The rearrangement uses TRBV2 and TRBJ2-5; no firm D call. Germline V gene lookup returns CDR1 SNHLY and CDR2 FYNNEI. The CDR3 loop spans 11 amino acids. The germline V and J ends were trimmed by 7 bases and 5 bases, with 8 bases remaining between them. This CDR3 reads CASKQWETQYF. The CDR3 DNA reads TGTGCCAGCAAACAATGGGAGACCCAGTACTTC.